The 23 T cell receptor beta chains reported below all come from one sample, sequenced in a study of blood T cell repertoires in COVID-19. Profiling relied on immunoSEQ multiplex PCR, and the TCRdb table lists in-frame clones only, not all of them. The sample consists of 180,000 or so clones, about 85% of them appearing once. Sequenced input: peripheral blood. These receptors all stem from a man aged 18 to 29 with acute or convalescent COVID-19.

CDR3 sequence: CASSSLSIGQFNEQFF. Here the CDR3 DNA reads TGTGCCAGTAGTAGCTTGTCGATCGGACAGTTCAATGAGCAGTTCTTC. The chain couples TRBV19 to TRBJ2-1; possible D gene TRBD1, 6 bases. The germline gives CDR1 LNHDA, CDR2 SQIVND (reference sequence). There are 16 residues in the CDR3. V lost 4 bases and J 6 bases, leaving 19 bases between the germline ends.

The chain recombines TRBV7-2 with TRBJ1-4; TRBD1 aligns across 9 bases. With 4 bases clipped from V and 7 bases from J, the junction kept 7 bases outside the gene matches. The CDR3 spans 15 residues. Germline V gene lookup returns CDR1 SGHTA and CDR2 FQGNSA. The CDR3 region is CASSSQTGGGEKLFF. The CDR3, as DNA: TGTGCCAGCAGCTCACAGACAGGGGGTGGTGAAAAACTGTTTTTT.

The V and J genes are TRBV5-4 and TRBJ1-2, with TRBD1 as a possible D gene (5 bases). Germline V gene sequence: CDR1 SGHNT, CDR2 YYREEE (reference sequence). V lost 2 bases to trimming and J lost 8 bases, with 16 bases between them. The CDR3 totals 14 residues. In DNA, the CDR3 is TGTGCCAGCAGCTTAGCCTTTGGGGCCGGGGGCTACACCTTC. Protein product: CASSLAFGAGGYTF.

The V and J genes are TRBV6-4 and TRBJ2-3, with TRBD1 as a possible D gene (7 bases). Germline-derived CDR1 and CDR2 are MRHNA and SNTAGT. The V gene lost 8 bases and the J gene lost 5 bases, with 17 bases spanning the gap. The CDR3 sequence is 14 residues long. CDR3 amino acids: CASSEEGAIDTQYF. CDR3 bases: TGTGCCAGCTCGGAGGAGGGGGCTATAGATACGCAGTATTTT.

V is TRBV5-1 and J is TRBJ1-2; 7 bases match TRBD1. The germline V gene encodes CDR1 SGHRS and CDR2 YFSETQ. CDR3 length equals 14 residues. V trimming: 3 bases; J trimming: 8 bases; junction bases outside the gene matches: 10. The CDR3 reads CASSSVDRVYGYTF. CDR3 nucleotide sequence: TGCGCCAGCAGCTCCGTTGACAGGGTTTACGGCTACACCTTC.

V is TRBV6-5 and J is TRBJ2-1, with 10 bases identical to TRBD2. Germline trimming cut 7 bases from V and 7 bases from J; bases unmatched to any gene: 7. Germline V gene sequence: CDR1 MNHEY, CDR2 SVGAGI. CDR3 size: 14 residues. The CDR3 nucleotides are TGTGCCAGCATCAAGCGGGGGGGCCTGAATGAGCAGTTCTTC. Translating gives CASIKRGGLNEQFF.

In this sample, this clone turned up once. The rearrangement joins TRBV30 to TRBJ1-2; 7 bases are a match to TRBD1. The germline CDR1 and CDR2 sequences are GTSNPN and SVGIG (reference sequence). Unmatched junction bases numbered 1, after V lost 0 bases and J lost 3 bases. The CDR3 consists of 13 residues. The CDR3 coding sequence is TGTGCCTGGAGTGTTGGACAGGACTATGGCTACACCTTC. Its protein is CAWSVGQDYGYTF.

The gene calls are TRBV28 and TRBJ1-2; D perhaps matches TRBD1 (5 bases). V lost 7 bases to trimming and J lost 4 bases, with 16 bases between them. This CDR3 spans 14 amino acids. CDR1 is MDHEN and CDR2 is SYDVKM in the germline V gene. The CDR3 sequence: CASTLWGRFYGYTF. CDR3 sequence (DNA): TGTGCCAGCACCCTTTGGGGCCGGTTCTATGGCTACACCTTC.

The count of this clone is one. The chain's CDR3 is CASSQGQLTEAFF. The CDR3 DNA reads TGCGCCAGCAGCCAAGGCCAACTCACTGAAGCTTTCTTT. This chain uses TRBV4-1 with TRBJ1-1, with unresolved D. The germline V gene has CDR1 MGHRA and CDR2 YSYEKL. This CDR3 comprises 13 residues. The ends were cut back, 1 base at V and 4 bases at J, with 7 bases in the middle.

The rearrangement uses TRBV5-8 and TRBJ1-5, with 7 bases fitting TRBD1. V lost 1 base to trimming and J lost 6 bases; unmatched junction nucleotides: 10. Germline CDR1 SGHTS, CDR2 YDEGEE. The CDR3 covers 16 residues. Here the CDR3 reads CASSLHQGGFGQPQHF. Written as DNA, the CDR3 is TGTGCCAGCAGCTTGCATCAGGGGGGCTTTGGTCAGCCCCAGCATTTT.

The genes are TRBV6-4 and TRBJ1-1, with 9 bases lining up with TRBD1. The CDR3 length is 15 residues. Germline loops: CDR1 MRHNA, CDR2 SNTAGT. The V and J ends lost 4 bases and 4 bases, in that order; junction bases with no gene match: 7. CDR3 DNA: TGTGCCAGCAGTGTCCCGACAGGGGGTGTCACTGAAGCTTTCTTT. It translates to CASSVPTGGVTEAFF.

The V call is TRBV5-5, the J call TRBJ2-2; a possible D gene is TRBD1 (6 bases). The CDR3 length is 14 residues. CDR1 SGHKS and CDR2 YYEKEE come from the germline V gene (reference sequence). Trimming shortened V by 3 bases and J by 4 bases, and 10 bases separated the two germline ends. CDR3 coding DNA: TGTGCCAGCAGCTGGGGGCTCGGCACCGGGGAGCTGTTTTTT. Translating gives CASSWGLGTGELFF.

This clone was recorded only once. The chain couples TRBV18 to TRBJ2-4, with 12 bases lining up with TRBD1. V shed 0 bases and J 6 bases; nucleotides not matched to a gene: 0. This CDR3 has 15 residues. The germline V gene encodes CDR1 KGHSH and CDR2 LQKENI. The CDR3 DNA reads TGTGCCAGCTCACCACCGGGACAGGGGGCAAACATTCAGTACTTC. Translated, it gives CASSPPGQGANIQYF.

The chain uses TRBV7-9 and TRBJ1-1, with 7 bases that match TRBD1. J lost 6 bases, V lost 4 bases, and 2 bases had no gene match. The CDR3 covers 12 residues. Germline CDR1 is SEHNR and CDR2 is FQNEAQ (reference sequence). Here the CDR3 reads CASSSGTAEAFF. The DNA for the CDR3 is TGTGCCAGCAGCTCCGGGACAGCTGAAGCTTTCTTT.

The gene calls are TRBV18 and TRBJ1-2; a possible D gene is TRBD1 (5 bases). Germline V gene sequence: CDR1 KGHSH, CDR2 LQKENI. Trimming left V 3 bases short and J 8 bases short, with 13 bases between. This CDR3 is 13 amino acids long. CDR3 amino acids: CASSPGTTGGYTF. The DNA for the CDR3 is TGTGCCAGCTCACCCGGGACTACCGGCGGCTACACCTTC.

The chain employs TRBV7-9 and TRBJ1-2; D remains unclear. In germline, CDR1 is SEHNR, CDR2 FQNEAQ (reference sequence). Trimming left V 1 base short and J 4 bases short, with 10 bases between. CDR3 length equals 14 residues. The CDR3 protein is CASSLEETGYGYTF. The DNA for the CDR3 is TGTGCCAGCAGCTTAGAGGAGACCGGCTATGGCTACACCTTC. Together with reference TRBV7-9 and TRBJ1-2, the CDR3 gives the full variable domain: DTGVSQNPRHKITKRGQNVTFRCDPISEHNRLYWYRQTLGQGPEFLTYFQNEAQLEKSRLLSDRFSAERPKGSFSTLEIQRTEQGDSAMYLCASSLEETGYGYTFGSGTRLTVV.

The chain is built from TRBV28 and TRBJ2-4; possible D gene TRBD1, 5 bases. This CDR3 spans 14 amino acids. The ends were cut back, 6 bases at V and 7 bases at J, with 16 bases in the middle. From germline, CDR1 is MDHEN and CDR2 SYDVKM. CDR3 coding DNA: TGTGCCAGCAGCAGAAGCACAGGTTCGAACATTCAGTACTTC. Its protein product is CASSRSTGSNIQYF.

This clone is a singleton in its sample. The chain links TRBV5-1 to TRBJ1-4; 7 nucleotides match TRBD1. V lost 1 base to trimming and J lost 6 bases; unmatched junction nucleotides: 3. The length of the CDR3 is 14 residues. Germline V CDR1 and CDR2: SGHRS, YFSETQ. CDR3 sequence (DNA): TGCGCCAGCAGCTTGAAGGGGGCGGATGAAAAACTGTTTTTT. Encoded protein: CASSLKGADEKLFF.

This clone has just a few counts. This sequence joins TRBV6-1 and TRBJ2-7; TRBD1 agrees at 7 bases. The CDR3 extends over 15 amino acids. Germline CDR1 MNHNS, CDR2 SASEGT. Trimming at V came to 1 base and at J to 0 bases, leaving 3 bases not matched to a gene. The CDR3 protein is CASSEEQGSSYEQYV. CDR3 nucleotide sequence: TGTGCCAGCAGTGAAGAACAGGGGAGCTCCTACGAGCAGTACGTC.

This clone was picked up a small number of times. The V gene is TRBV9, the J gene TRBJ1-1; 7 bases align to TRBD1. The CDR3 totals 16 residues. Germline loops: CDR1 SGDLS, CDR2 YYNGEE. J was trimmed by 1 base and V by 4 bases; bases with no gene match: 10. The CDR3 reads CASSPNSGTENTEAFF. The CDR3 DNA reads TGTGCCAGCAGCCCCAACTCCGGGACAGAGAACACTGAAGCTTTCTTT.

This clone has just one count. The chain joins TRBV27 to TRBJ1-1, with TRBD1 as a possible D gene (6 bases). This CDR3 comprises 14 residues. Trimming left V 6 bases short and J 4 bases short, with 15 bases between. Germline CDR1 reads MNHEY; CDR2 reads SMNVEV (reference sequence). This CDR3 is CASRTGTLSTEAFF. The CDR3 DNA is TGTGCCAGCAGGACCGGGACACTGAGCACTGAAGCTTTCTTT.

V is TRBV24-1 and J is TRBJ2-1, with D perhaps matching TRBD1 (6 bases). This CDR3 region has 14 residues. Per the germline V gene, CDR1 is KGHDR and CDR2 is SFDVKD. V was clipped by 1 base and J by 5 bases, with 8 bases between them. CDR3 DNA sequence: TGTGCCACCAGTGATTTTGGACAGAACAATGAGCAGTTCTTC. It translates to CATSDFGQNNEQFF.

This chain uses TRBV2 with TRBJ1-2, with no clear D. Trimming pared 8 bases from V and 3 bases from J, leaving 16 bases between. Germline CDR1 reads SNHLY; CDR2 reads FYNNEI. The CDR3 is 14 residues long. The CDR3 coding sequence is TGTGCCAGCCTAAAGGAGCACTCGGACTATGGCTACACCTTC. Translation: CASLKEHSDYGYTF. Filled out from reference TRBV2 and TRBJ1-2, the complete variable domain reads EPEVTQTPSHQVTQMGQEVILRCVPISNHLYFYWYRQILGQKVEFLVSFYNNEISEKSEIFDDQFSVERPDGSNFTLKIRSTKLEDSAMYFCASLKEHSDYGYTFGSGTRLTVV.